The 8 T cell receptor beta chains given below trace back to one sample, sequenced in a study of blood T cell repertoires in COVID-19. This table comes from immunoSEQ multiplex PCR, and its TCRdb copy is limited to in-frame clones, with some not included. The sample records roughly 140,000 clones, 84% being singletons. The sample was peripheral blood. The receptors were gathered from a woman older than 75 in a cohort sampled during active or convalescent COVID-19.

This clone was counted a single time. V is TRBV5-1 and J is TRBJ2-5, with unresolved D. Per the germline V gene, CDR1 is SGHRS and CDR2 is YFSETQ. V was trimmed by 4 bases and J by 3 bases, leaving 16 bases between them. The CDR3 is made up of 15 amino acids. CDR3 amino acids: CASSGQVSDEETQYF. The CDR3 DNA sequence: TGCGCCAGCAGCGGTCAGGTTTCTGACGAAGAGACCCAGTACTTC.

V gene TRBV10-3 combines with J gene TRBJ2-5, with 14 bases fitting TRBD2. Trimming at V came to 5 bases and at J to 3 bases, leaving 5 bases not matched to a gene. CDR3 length equals 16 residues. Germline V gene sequence: CDR1 ENHRY, CDR2 SYGVKD. The CDR3 here is CAISSMGLAGEETQYF. DNA of the CDR3: TGTGCCATCAGTTCTATGGGACTAGCGGGGGAAGAGACCCAGTACTTC.

The rearrangement joins TRBV28 to TRBJ1-5; TRBD1 might be the D (6 bases). Trimming stripped 4 bases from V and 2 bases from J, with 12 bases between. The CDR3 runs to 15 residues. Germline values: CDR1 MDHEN, CDR2 SYDVKM. The CDR3 loop reads CASSSNRAGNQPQHF. The DNA for the CDR3 is TGTGCCAGCAGTTCGAACAGGGCGGGCAATCAGCCCCAGCATTTT.

This sequence joins TRBV2 and TRBJ2-3; D gene ambiguous. This CDR3 contains 12 residues. V gave up 7 bases and J gave up 5 bases, with 10 bases separating them. The germline V gene has CDR1 SNHLY and CDR2 FYNNEI. The CDR3 sequence is CASKTPGDTQYF. In DNA, the CDR3 is TGTGCCAGCAAGACCCCGGGAGATACGCAGTATTTT.

The V call is TRBV28, the J call TRBJ1-4, with 7 bases matching TRBD1. V lost 11 bases, J lost 5 bases, and 8 bases stayed unmatched. CDR3 size: 13 residues. CDR1 and CDR2 (germline): MDHEN, SYDVKM. The CDR3 DNA reads TGTGCCGTACAGGGGTCTAGAAATGAAAAACTGTTTTTT. This sequence encodes CAVQGSRNEKLFF. The whole variable domain, remainder taken from reference TRBV28 and TRBJ1-4, is DVKVTQSSRYLVKRTGEKVFLECVQDMDHENMFWYRQDPGLGLRLIYFSYDVKMKEKGDIPEGYSVSREKKERFSLILESASTNQTSMYLCAVQGSRNEKLFFGSGTQLSVL.

The rearrangement links TRBV4-2 to TRBJ1-1; TRBD1 might be the D (5 bases). Trimming removed 0 bases at V and 4 bases at J, with 15 bases between. CDR3 length equals 16 residues. The germline CDR1 and CDR2 sequences are LGHNA and YNFKEQ. The chain's CDR3 is CASSQDKRTPGTEAFF. Written as DNA, the CDR3 is TGTGCCAGCAGCCAAGATAAGAGGACACCCGGCACTGAAGCTTTCTTT.

This chain connects TRBV10-3 to TRBJ1-2, with 7 bases identical to TRBD1. The V gene's germline CDR1 is ENHRY and CDR2 SYGVKD. This CDR3 has 11 residues. V lost 10 bases to trimming and J lost 8 bases; unmatched junction nucleotides: 7. The CDR3 reads CATRQDRGYTF. The CDR3 DNA sequence: TGTGCCACCCGACAGGACAGGGGCTACACCTTC.

CDR3 bases: TGTGCCAGCAGCCGGGGGACAGGGGCCCCCCAAGAGACCCAGTACTTC. Translated: CASSRGTGAPQETQYF. The chain couples TRBV4-2 to TRBJ2-5, with 10 bases identical to TRBD1. This CDR3 contains 16 residues. Germline trimming cut 4 bases from V and 1 base from J; bases unmatched to any gene: 6. CDR1 is LGHNA and CDR2 is YNFKEQ in the germline V gene.